Below, 18 T cell receptor beta chains from the same sample are listed, as sequenced in a study of blood T cell repertoires in COVID-19. Assay: immunoSEQ multiplex PCR; the TCRdb copy retains only in-frame clones and omits some. The sample consists of approximately 91,000 clones, about 76% of them appearing once. Sequenced material: peripheral blood. The receptors were sampled from an elderly woman with acute or convalescent COVID-19.

Only one count was recorded for this clone. The chain recombines TRBV24-1 with TRBJ2-5; 8 nucleotides align to TRBD1. V trimming: 5 bases; J trimming: 2 bases; junction bases outside the gene matches: 9. Germline lookup yields CDR1 KGHDR and CDR2 SFDVKD. This CDR3 spans 16 amino acids. The CDR3 region is CATSAGQGQVQETQYF. For the CDR3, the DNA is TGTGCCACCAGTGCCGGGCAGGGACAGGTACAAGAGACCCAGTACTTC.

This chain links TRBV2 with TRBJ1-1, with TRBD1 identical over 8 bases. The CDR3 runs 15 residues. V shed 5 bases and J 1 base; nucleotides not matched to a gene: 6. Germline CDR1 reads SNHLY; CDR2 reads FYNNEI. CDR3 in DNA: TGTGCCAGCAGTTTATCCGGGACAGGGAACACTGAAGCTTTCTTT. Amino acids: CASSLSGTGNTEAFF. Using reference TRBV2 and TRBJ1-1 for the parts outside the CDR3, the full variable domain is EPEVTQTPSHQVTQMGQEVILRCVPISNHLYFYWYRQILGQKVEFLVSFYNNEISEKSEIFDDQFSVERPDGSNFTLKIRSTKLEDSAMYFCASSLSGTGNTEAFFGQGTRLTVV.

This clone was counted once. The rearrangement links TRBV28 to TRBJ1-2; D might be TRBD1 (5 bases). V lost 7 bases to trimming and J lost 0 bases, with 18 bases between them. This CDR3 has 16 residues. The V gene's germline CDR1 is MDHEN and CDR2 SYDVKM. CDR3 sequence: CASTDSGAGANYGYTF. CDR3 coding DNA: TGTGCCAGCACCGACAGCGGGGCCGGAGCTAACTATGGCTACACCTTC.

This clone showed up just a few times. Germline is not matched at one junction end, which may reflect a read error. This chain joins TRBV7-9 and TRBJ2-5; 7 bases line up with TRBD2. The V gene's germline CDR1 is SEHNR and CDR2 FQNEAQ (reference sequence). The CDR3 runs to 14 residues. The CDR3 DNA reads as TGTGCCAGCAGCGTCGGACTAGGCCAAGGGACCCAGTACTTC. Its translation: CASSVGLGQGTQYF.

Points on this clone: Its ends do not fully match the called genes, so a read error is possible. The rearrangement uses TRBV7-7 and TRBJ2-3, with 8 bases fitting TRBD2. Germline values: CDR1 SSHAT, CDR2 FNYEAQ (reference sequence). CDR3 length: 14 residues. In DNA form, the CDR3 reads TGTGCTAGCAGCCGGGGGGGGAGTTACGATACGCAGTATTTT. This encodes CASSRGGSYDTQYF.

Written as DNA, the CDR3 is TGTGCCACCGGCGGCAACAGGGAGGGGCCTGAAGCTTTCTTT. Translating it yields CATGGNREGPEAFF. V usage is TRBV7-9 and J usage is TRBJ1-1; tentative D call: TRBD1 (6 bases). V was trimmed by 10 bases and J by 6 bases, leaving 21 bases between them. The CDR3 length is 14 residues. Germline CDR1 and CDR2: SEHNR and FQNEAQ (reference sequence).

Only a few counts were recorded for this clone. The rearrangement joins TRBV21-1 to TRBJ1-1; TRBD1 is taken as the D call from the table, unchecked against the DNA. TRBV21-1 is shown as a pseudogene. This CDR3 is 18 amino acids long. CDR3 DNA: TGTGCCAGCGGTGGGTTAGCAGGGGGAGGCCTGGCAGGGGTTGAAGCTTTCTTT. It codes for CASGGLAGGGLAGVEAFF.

The V gene is TRBV9, the J gene TRBJ1-3; D possibly corresponds to TRBD1 (5 bases). This CDR3 is built from 16 residues. CDR1 SGDLS and CDR2 YYNGEE come from the germline V gene. V was shortened by 4 bases and J by 0 bases, with 14 bases between the two germline ends. The CDR3 loop is CASSLTVLSSGNTIYF. In nucleotides, the CDR3 is TGTGCCAGCAGCCTGACAGTCTTGAGCTCTGGAAACACCATATATTTT. The entire variable domain, with the rest obtained from reference TRBV9 and TRBJ1-3, is as follows: DSGVTQTPKHLITATGQRVTLRCSPRSGDLSVYWYQQSLDQGLQFLIQYYNGEERAKGNILERFSAQQFPDLHSELNLSSLELGDSALYFCASSLTVLSSGNTIYFGEGSWLTVV.

The chain employs TRBV6-2 or TRBV6-3 and TRBJ2-7; D may be TRBD1 (6 bases). Trimming took 6 bases from V and 5 from J, leaving 11 bases between them. CDR1 is MNHEY and CDR2 is SVGEGT in the germline V gene. The CDR3 consists of 12 residues. This CDR3 reads CASSRTENEQYF. In nucleotides, the CDR3 is TGTGCCAGCAGCCGGACAGAGAACGAGCAGTACTTC.

CDR3 nucleotides: TGTGCCAGCAGTGCGGCGGCTAGCGGGGCAGATACGCAGTATTTT. Translating it yields CASSAAASGADTQYF. The rearrangement uses TRBV2 and TRBJ2-3, with 9 bases matching TRBD2. The J segment lost 4 bases and the V segment lost 4 bases, leaving 6 bases of the junction unmatched. This CDR3 spans 15 amino acids. The germline CDR1 and CDR2 sequences are SNHLY and FYNNEI. The full variable domain, with the rest looked up from reference TRBV2 and TRBJ2-3, is EPEVTQTPSHQVTQMGQEVILRCVPISNHLYFYWYRQILGQKVEFLVSFYNNEISEKSEIFDDQFSVERPDGSNFTLKIRSTKLEDSAMYFCASSAAASGADTQYFGPGTRLTVL.

V and J are TRBV18 and TRBJ1-5; possible D gene TRBD1, 6 bases. The CDR3 runs to 18 residues. Trimming took 2 bases from V and 1 from J, leaving 18 bases between them. Per germline, CDR1 KGHSH and CDR2 LQKENI. CDR3 protein: CASSPRGQGSSSNQPQHF. CDR3 DNA: TGTGCCAGCTCACCAAGAGGCCAGGGGAGTTCGAGCAATCAGCCCCAGCATTTT.

This chain connects TRBV5-1 to TRBJ2-7; 8 bases match TRBD2. Germline loops: CDR1 SGHRS, CDR2 YFSETQ. The CDR3 covers 14 residues. The J segment lost 5 bases and the V segment lost 4 bases, leaving 8 bases of the junction unmatched. The CDR3 nucleotides read TGCGCCAGCAGCCGCCAATCGGGAGGGGACGAGCAGTACTTC. Protein: CASSRQSGGDEQYF.

The chain carries TRBV28 and TRBJ2-1, with a possible D match to TRBD2 (6 bases). The CDR3 covers 17 residues. Germline loops: CDR1 MDHEN, CDR2 SYDVKM. Trimming took 7 bases from V and 6 from J, leaving 25 bases between them. CDR3 coding DNA: TGTGCCAGCACCACCCGAACGGACTACCCTTTTTCCAATGAGCAGTTCTTC. This translates into CASTTRTDYPFSNEQFF.

The rearrangement links TRBV2 to TRBJ1-1, with D unresolved. The CDR3 length is 13 residues. V dropped 2 bases and J dropped 1 base, with 5 bases sitting between them. Germline loops: CDR1 SNHLY, CDR2 FYNNEI. The CDR3 coding sequence is TGTGCCAGCAGTGAACAGAAGAACACTGAAGCTTTCTTT. Amino acids: CASSEQKNTEAFF.

The chain links TRBV5-1 to TRBJ2-2, with unresolved D. The CDR3 totals 16 residues. Germline CDR1 and CDR2: SGHRS and YFSETQ. Trimming removed 4 bases at V and 1 base at J, with 14 bases between. In nucleotides, the CDR3 is TGCGCCAGCAGCCCCTTCCCACGCGGGAACACCGGGGAGCTGTTTTTT. Amino acid sequence: CASSPFPRGNTGELFF.

The chain couples TRBV6-2 or TRBV6-3 to TRBJ2-4; 9 bases map to TRBD1. V gave up 4 bases and J gave up 7 bases; unmatched junction bases: 5. Germline CDR1 and CDR2: MNHEY and SVGEGT. The CDR3 extends over 14 amino acids. CDR3 in DNA: TGTGCCAGCAGTTTCGCCGGGACAGGGAACATTCAGTACTTC. This encodes CASSFAGTGNIQYF.

This clone was counted once. The gene calls are TRBV9 and TRBJ1-2; 11 nucleotides line up with TRBD1. CDR1 SGDLS and CDR2 YYNGEE come from the germline V gene. This CDR3 is 14 amino acids long. The J segment lost 6 bases and the V segment lost 3 bases, leaving 4 bases of the junction unmatched. The CDR3 DNA reads as TGTGCCAGCAGCGCCCGGACAGGGGGCGATGGCTACACCTTC. It encodes CASSARTGGDGYTF.

This clone appeared a single time. The chain recombines TRBV5-1 with TRBJ1-2, with a weak D call TRBD1 (6 bases). Trimming cost V 3 bases and J 0 bases, with 12 bases left between them. The CDR3 sequence is 15 residues long. Germline assignment: CDR1 SGHRS and CDR2 YFSETQ. DNA of the CDR3: TGCGCCAGCAGCTCAACAGGGAGTACTAACTATGGCTACACCTTC. Translation: CASSSTGSTNYGYTF.